This T cell receptor beta chain came from a study of blood T cell repertoires in COVID-19 (dated by TCRdb to 2018 to 2020). Concerning the study at large: Collaborator samples came from the United States, Italy and Spain and covered acute and convalescent phases of COVID-19. The material from the prospective study consisted of cDNA or gDNA derived from T cells, B-cell-depleted T cells, or PBMCs. Where available, HLA class I and class II types were taken from metadata supplied by the sample provider and were not determined by assay-based typing. A de-identified subject ID, COVID-19 status, age in years and sex were almost always included in the sample metadata. Deeply sampled blood TCRbeta repertoires from subjects exposed to, actively infected with, or recovered from COVID-19 were included in the dataset. The repertoires were released in a freely available public database meant as a resource for research on the immune response to SARS-CoV-2. Samples came from the ongoing ImmuneRACE study (first 160 participants) plus 1,254 subjects from 6 global collaborators. Overall study outcomes, separate from this receptor: The quantity of clinical and demographic metadata differed by source and by participant and was supplied without curation.

This clone showed up just a few times. Its specific antigen is unknown. The input lacks base qualities; no much larger clone sits a single base away. TCRbeta CDR3 regions were amplified from genomic DNA using the immunoSEQ Assay, a bias-controlled multiplex PCR. Concerning the study's data processing: The number of nucleated cells in each sample was estimated from the amplification of reference gene primers within the assay. To quantify the absolute abundance of each unique TCRbeta CDR3 rearrangement, sequence reads were collapsed and filtered. For each sample, productive Simpson clonality was calculated as the square root of Simpson's diversity index across productive rearrangements. The clones in this table, taken by TCRdb from immuneACCESS, are in-frame only. Not every clone is retained; where verified, under half of the shortfall comes from an unresolved V gene, and the cause of the rest is unknown. The V and J calls and the clone size are those of that table, but D and trimming were determined from the DNA. The sample contains roughly 180,000 clones, roughly 90% of them found a single time. Around 20% of the sample goes to the ten largest clones.

Each collaborating institution followed its own protocols to collect whole blood in K2EDTA tubes. For TCRbeta analysis, collaborator samples were shipped as frozen whole blood, as isolated PBMCs, or as DNA extracted from either sample type. V gives up 2 bases and J gives up 8 bases, and the segment between their germline ends measures 27 bases. The CDR1 and CDR2 encoded by the germline V gene are ENHRY and SYGVKD. The CDR3 starts with the cysteine, ends with the phenylalanine, and has 18 residues. CDR3 DNA is the only sequence kept; it has 54 bases, read in frame from the first base. The receptor chain draws on TRBV10-3 and TRBJ1-2; TRBD1 is a weak D gene call, 5 bases matching. The source of this sequence is a man in his sixties or seventies with active or convalescent COVID-19. Sequencing was performed on peripheral blood. The CDR3 protein is CAISEDTWASRTYRGYTF. The sequenced DNA is TGTGCCATCAGTGAGGATACCTGGGCATCCAGGACATATAGGGGCTACACCTTC.